A selection of T cell receptor beta chains follows, all from one sample in a study of blood T cell repertoires in COVID-19. The table came from immunoSEQ multiplex PCR; TCRdb's copy has only in-frame clones and leaves some out. The data hold about 75,000 clones, with roughly 90% observed a single time. The sample taken for sequencing was peripheral blood. The receptors come from a human donor in a cohort sampled during active COVID-19. The CDR3 runs from the conserved cysteine through the conserved F or W. A D gene is named only where the DNA matches it firmly. A row's size may be missing; if present it is once, few, many or a size class.

TRBV4-2,TRBJ1-1,-,16,-,CASSQEMALGSTEAFF,TGTGCCAGCAGCCAAGAGATGGCCCTAGGAAGCACTGAAGCTTTCTTT
TRBV7-2,TRBJ2-5,-,14,-,CASRLDRYQETQYF,TGTGCCAGCAGACTCGACAGATATCAAGAGACCCAGTACTTC
TRBV9,TRBJ2-3,once,15,TRBD2,CASRTSGRGTDTQYF,TGTGCCAGCAGGACTAGCGGGAGAGGGACAGATACGCAGTATTTT
TRBV29-1,TRBJ1-4,once,14,-,CSVYSSGTNEKLFF,TGCAGCGTTTATTCATCCGGAACTAATGAAAAACTGTTTTTT
TRBV23-1,TRBJ2-1,-,12,-,CASSQSSNEQFF,TGCGCCAGCAGTCAATCTAGCAATGAGCAGTTCTTC
TRBV5-5,TRBJ2-3,-,14,-,CASSLGASADTQYF,TGTGCCAGCAGCTTAGGGGCGTCGGCGGATACGCAGTATTTT
TRBV5-6,TRBJ2-5,-,17,TRBD2,CASSGGELAGIAETQYF,TGTGCCAGCAGCGGGGGAGAACTAGCGGGAATCGCAGAGACCCAGTACTTC
TRBV6-1,TRBJ1-5,-,17,-,CASSEAMTAGLGQPQHF,TGTGCCAGCAGTGAAGCAATGACGGCAGGGTTAGGCCAGCCCCAGCATTTT
TRBV6-2/TRBV6-3,TRBJ1-2,-,13,-,CASSFEVLYGYTF,TGTGCCAGCAGTTTCGAGGTTCTCTATGGCTACACCTTC
TRBV23-1,TRBJ1-6,-,17,TRBD1,CASSQSRGALANSPLHF,TGCGCCAGCAGTCAATCCAGGGGGGCGCTTGCAAATTCACCCCTCCACTTT
TRBV3-1/TRBV3-2,TRBJ2-1,-,14,-,CASSQDGIRNEQFF,TGTGCCAGCAGCCAAGACGGGATTCGCAATGAGCAGTTCTTC
TRBV18,TRBJ1-1,-,13,-,CASSPPGDTEAFF,TGTGCCAGCTCCCCTCCGGGGGACACTGAAGCTTTCTTT
TRBV6-2/TRBV6-3,TRBJ2-1,-,16,TRBD2,CASSSSIAGEYNEQFF,TGTGCCAGCAGTTCGTCGATAGCGGGAGAGTACAATGAGCAGTTCTTC
TRBV6-5,TRBJ2-3,-,15,TRBD2,CASLGRGGDTDTQYF,TGTGCCAGCCTCGGGCGGGGGGGCGACACAGATACGCAGTATTTT
TRBV5-1,TRBJ2-3,-,16,TRBD1,CASSLVGQGRTDTQYF,TGCGCCAGCAGCTTGGTCGGACAGGGCCGCACAGATACGCAGTATTTT
TRBV7-2,TRBJ2-3,-,16,-,CASTPQGLAITDTQYF,TGTGCCAGCACCCCCCAAGGCCTAGCGATCACAGATACGCAGTATTTT
TRBV10-3,TRBJ1-5,-,14,TRBD1,CAISDRDGGQPQHF,TGTGCCATCAGCGACAGGGACGGGGGTCAGCCCCAGCATTTT
TRBV6-1,TRBJ1-2,-,15,-,CASSEIRQALYGYTF,TGTGCCAGCAGTGAAATCCGGCAGGCGCTCTATGGCTACACCTTC
TRBV30,TRBJ2-7,-,14,TRBD1,CAWVGTESSYEQYF,TGTGCCTGGGTGGGGACAGAGAGCTCCTACGAGCAGTACTTC
TRBV7-3,TRBJ2-7,-,13,-,CASSFEVLSEQYF,TGTGCCAGCAGCTTTGAGGTTCTTTCCGAGCAGTACTTC
TRBV18,TRBJ2-7,-,17,TRBD1,CASSPDTDRELTYEQYF,TGTGCCAGCTCACCGGATACCGACAGGGAACTTACCTACGAGCAGTACTTC
TRBV9,TRBJ2-3,-,16,TRBD2,CASSVGAGEGLRAQYF,TGTGCCAGCAGCGTAGGAGCGGGAGAGGGCCTGAGGGCGCAGTATTTT
TRBV18,TRBJ1-2,-,13,-,CASSPASGDGYTF,TGTGCCAGCTCACCAGCATCGGGGGATGGCTACACCTTC
TRBV6-2/TRBV6-3,TRBJ2-1,-,13,TRBD2,CASSGLVGNEQFF,TGTGCCAGCAGCGGACTAGTGGGCAATGAGCAGTTCTTC
TRBV11-2,TRBJ2-4,-,16,TRBD2,CASSLGGTSKKNIQYF,TGTGCCAGCAGCTTAGGAGGGACTAGTAAAAAAAACATTCAGTACTTC
TRBV4-1,TRBJ2-7,-,16,-,CASSQASSRGAYEQYF,TGCGCCAGCAGCCAAGCTTCCTCCAGGGGAGCCTACGAGCAGTACTTC
TRBV4-1,TRBJ2-7,-,13,-,CASSPTRGYEQYF,TGCGCCAGCAGCCCCACTAGGGGGTACGAGCAGTACTTC
TRBV6-5,TRBJ1-6,-,15,TRBD1,CASSRDRVYNSPLHF,TGTGCCAGCAGTAGGGACAGGGTCTATAATTCACCCCTCCACTTT
TRBV21-1,TRBJ1-1,-,15,-,CASSKGQGRNTEAFF,TGTGCCAGCAGCAAAGGACAGGGGCGGAACACTGAAGCTTTCTTT
TRBV13,TRBJ1-2,-,17,-,CASTYGRARDIGYGYTF,TGTGCCAGCACCTACGGACGGGCCAGGGACATTGGCTATGGCTACACCTTC
TRBV7-9,TRBJ2-7,-,16,TRBD1,CASSLEATGASYEQYF,TGTGCCAGCAGCTTAGAAGCGACAGGGGCCTCCTACGAGCAGTACTTC
TRBV10-3,TRBJ1-1,-,13,-,CAISDGSRREAFF,TGTGCCATCAGTGATGGGTCAAGGAGGGAAGCTTTCTTT
TRBV19,TRBJ2-1,-,16,TRBD2,CASRGVVAGTYNEQFF,TGTGCCAGTAGGGGAGTGGTAGCGGGGACCTACAATGAGCAGTTCTTC
TRBV4-3,TRBJ2-1,once,18,-,CASSQEGRLGSSYNEQFF,TGCGCCAGCAGCCAAGAGGGGCGGCTGGGAAGCTCCTACAATGAGCAGTTCTTC
TRBV6-6,TRBJ2-4,-,15,-,CASSYAAGGKNIQYF,TGTGCCAGCAGTTACGCGGCGGGTGGCAAAAACATTCAGTACTTC
TRBV15,TRBJ2-1,-,16,-,CATSSSRESSYNEQFF,TGTGCCACCAGCTCCTCACGGGAGAGCTCCTACAATGAGCAGTTCTTC
TRBV5-1,TRBJ2-7,-,14,TRBD1,CASSSLGGGFEQYF,TGCGCCAGCAGCTCCTTAGGGGGCGGGTTCGAGCAGTACTTC
TRBV28,TRBJ2-7,-,15,TRBD1,CASSSPGQGSNEQYF,TGTGCCAGCAGTTCCCCGGGACAGGGGTCCAACGAGCAGTACTTC
TRBV5-1,TRBJ1-1,-,17,TRBD1,CASSLTGTGIMRTEAFF,TGCGCCAGCAGCCTTACCGGGACAGGGATAATGCGCACTGAAGCTTTCTTT
TRBV3-1/TRBV3-2,TRBJ2-7,-,18,TRBD1,CASSQDMGQLGSSYEQYF,TGTGCCAGCAGCCAGGACATGGGACAGCTGGGGAGCTCCTACGAGCAGTACTTC
TRBV6-2/TRBV6-3,TRBJ2-2,-,14,TRBD1,CASSGDRGPGELFF,TGTGCCAGCAGTGGGGACAGGGGGCCCGGGGAGCTGTTTTTT
TRBV4-3,TRBJ2-7,-,16,-,CASSQEPGRDSSEQYF,TGCGCCAGCAGCCAAGAACCGGGACGGGACTCTTCCGAGCAGTACTTC
TRBV28,TRBJ1-2,-,15,-,CASLDPPTGVYGYTF,TGTGCCAGCCTCGACCCCCCCACAGGCGTCTATGGCTACACCTTC
TRBV27,TRBJ2-1,-,15,TRBD2,CASSFALAGAGEQFF,TGTGCCAGCAGTTTCGCTCTAGCGGGAGCAGGTGAGCAGTTCTTC
TRBV7-2,TRBJ2-7,-,15,TRBD2,CASSFWTSGSHEQYF,TGTGCCAGCAGCTTTTGGACTAGCGGGAGCCACGAGCAGTACTTC
TRBV10-3,TRBJ2-5,-,12,TRBD2,CAISVPSGAPYF,TGTGCCATCAGTGTGCCTAGCGGAGCCCCGTACTTC
TRBV4-2,TRBJ2-1,-,17,TRBD2,CASSQDASGSSYNEQFF,TGTGCCAGCAGCCAAGACGCTAGCGGGAGCTCCTACAATGAGCAGTTCTTC
TRBV7-2,TRBJ1-1,-,15,-,CASSPQGTSNTEAFF,TGTGCCAGCAGCCCGCAGGGGACGAGTAACACTGAAGCTTTCTTT
TRBV18,TRBJ2-2,-,14,-,CASSPNKNTGELFF,TGTGCCAGCTCACCGAACAAAAACACCGGGGAGCTGTTTTTT
TRBV29-1,TRBJ1-3,-,15,TRBD1,CSVAGDRDSGNTIYF,TGCAGCGTTGCGGGAGACAGGGACTCTGGAAACACCATATATTTT
TRBV6-5,TRBJ1-2,once,13,-,CASSYRRGNGYTF,TGTGCCAGCAGTTACCGTCGGGGAAACGGCTACACCTTC
TRBV25-1,TRBJ2-2,-,13,TRBD1,CASTTGGTGELFF,TGTGCCAGTACCACAGGGGGGACCGGGGAGCTGTTTTTT
TRBV7-2,TRBJ2-5,-,14,-,CASSKSGSRETQYF,TGTGCCAGCAGCAAGAGCGGCTCGAGGGAGACCCAGTACTTC
TRBV7-2,TRBJ1-3,-,14,-,CASSLRETGNTIYF,TGTGCCAGCAGCTTGCGGGAAACTGGAAACACCATATATTTT
TRBV13,TRBJ1-2,few,14,-,CASSAQPGYYGYTF,TGTGCCAGCAGCGCCCAACCCGGTTACTATGGCTACACCTTC
TRBV27,TRBJ2-5,-,14,TRBD1,CASSGQGAGETQYF,TGTGCCAGCAGTGGACAGGGGGCAGGAGAGACCCAGTACTTC
TRBV19,TRBJ1-6,-,20,-,CASSTNYAPQGGEGNSPLHF,TGTGCCAGTAGTACCAATTATGCCCCCCAAGGCGGGGAGGGCAATTCACCCCTCCACTTT
TRBV5-4,TRBJ2-7,-,14,-,CASSPDRNRDEQYF,TGTGCCAGCAGCCCGGACAGAAACCGAGACGAGCAGTACTTC
TRBV28,TRBJ1-5,-,15,TRBD1,CASSPRSGQRQPQHF,TGTGCCAGCAGTCCTCGCTCGGGACAGAGGCAGCCCCAGCATTTT